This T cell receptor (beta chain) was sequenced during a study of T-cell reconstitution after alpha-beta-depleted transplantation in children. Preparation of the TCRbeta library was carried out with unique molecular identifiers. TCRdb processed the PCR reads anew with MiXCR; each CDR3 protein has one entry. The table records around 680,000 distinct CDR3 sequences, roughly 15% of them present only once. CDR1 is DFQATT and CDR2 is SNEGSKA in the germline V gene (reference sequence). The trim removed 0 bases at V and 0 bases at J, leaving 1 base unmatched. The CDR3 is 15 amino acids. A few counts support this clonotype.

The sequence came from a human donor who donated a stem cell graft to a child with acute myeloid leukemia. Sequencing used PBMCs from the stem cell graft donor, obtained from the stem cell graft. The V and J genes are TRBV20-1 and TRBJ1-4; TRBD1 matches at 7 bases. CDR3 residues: CSARDGTATNEKLFF. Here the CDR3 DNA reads TGCAGTGCTAGAGATGGGACAGCAACTAATGAAAAACTGTTTTTT.